Presented here are 21 T cell receptor beta chains from one specimen sequenced in a study of OX40 agonist ivuxolimab in advanced cancers. Produced via immunoSEQ multiplex PCR; TCRdb's table is partial and in-frame only. The sample carries roughly 53,000 clones, around four fifths recorded once. This specimen was CD4+ or CD8+ T cells sorted from blood, taken in a trial of the OX40 agonist ivuxolimab. These receptors were collected from an adult with an advanced solid tumor such as melanoma, head and neck, liver or kidney cancer.

The chain couples TRBV6-1 to TRBJ1-4, with D unclear. With 5 bases removed from V and 3 bases from J, the gap between germline ends came to 10 bases. CDR3 length: 14 amino acids. Germline-derived CDR1 and CDR2 are MNHNS and SASEGT. CDR3 in DNA: TGTGCCAGCAGTTCAGGCGAGGCTAATGAAAAACTGTTTTTT. Translation gives CASSSGEANEKLFF.

The table lists this clone with a count of one. The chain links TRBV7-8 to TRBJ2-5, with D perhaps TRBD2 (6 bases). The CDR3 consists of 12 residues. Germline loops: CDR1 SGHVS, CDR2 FQNEAQ. The V and J ends lost 5 bases and 4 bases respectively, with 8 bases between them. CDR3 sequence: CASSGGTETQYF. CDR3 DNA sequence: TGTGCCAGCAGCGGGGGGACAGAGACCCAGTACTTC.

V is TRBV6-1 and J is TRBJ1-1; a possible D gene is TRBD1 (5 bases). CDR3 size: 12 residues. Germline assignment: CDR1 MNHNS and CDR2 SASEGT. Trimming stripped 6 bases from V and 6 bases from J, with 11 bases between. The CDR3 region is CASRTVYAEAFF. The CDR3 bases are TGTGCCAGCAGGACAGTTTACGCTGAAGCTTTCTTT.

This clone was detected only a few times. The chain has TRBV7-9 and TRBJ1-1; D is uncertain. Looked up from germline, CDR1 is SEHNR and CDR2 is FQNEAQ (reference sequence). The CDR3 runs to 13 residues. Trimming left V 4 bases short and J 1 base short, with 7 bases between. This CDR3 reads CASSYTPNTEAFF. In DNA form, the CDR3 reads TGTGCCAGCAGCTACACCCCGAACACTGAAGCTTTCTTT.

J is TRBJ2-7 and V is TRBV4-1; TRBD1 might be the D (5 bases). This CDR3 spans 15 amino acids. V lost 0 bases and J lost 2, with 11 bases in between. Germline V gene data show CDR1 as MGHRA and CDR2 as YSYEKL. The CDR3 DNA sequence: TGCGCCAGCAGCCAAGATAGCAGGGCCGCCTACGAGCAGTACTTC. It codes for CASSQDSRAAYEQYF.

This chain connects TRBV7-8 to TRBJ1-1; D is ambiguous. This CDR3 contains 15 residues. Trimming took off 5 bases at V and 1 base at J, with 14 bases between the two ends. Germline lookup yields CDR1 SGHVS and CDR2 FQNEAQ. In DNA, the CDR3 is TGTGCCAGCAGCCCCGAATTGCTCCGGAACACTGAAGCTTTCTTT. Protein: CASSPELLRNTEAFF.

This chain uses TRBV11-2 with TRBJ2-1; 9 bases agree with TRBD1. The ends lost 0 bases at V and 4 bases at J; junction bases unmatched: 1. In germline, CDR1 is SGHAT, CDR2 FQNNGV. This CDR3 region has 15 residues. The CDR3 region is CASSLDGTGYNEQFF. The CDR3 coding sequence is TGTGCCAGCAGCTTAGATGGGACAGGGTACAATGAGCAGTTCTTC.

This rearrangement joins TRBV10-2 to TRBJ2-1; TRBD2 agrees at 9 bases. With 7 bases clipped from V and 1 base from J, the junction kept 5 bases outside the gene matches. Germline CDR1 WSHSY, CDR2 SAAADI. CDR3 length equals 15 residues. CDR3: CASIAGASSYNEQFF. DNA for the CDR3: TGCGCCAGCATAGCGGGAGCCTCGTCCTACAATGAGCAGTTCTTC.

The J gene is TRBJ2-2, the V gene TRBV7-3; D is possibly TRBD1 or TRBD2 (5 bases each). Germline CDR1 is SGHTA and CDR2 is FQGTGA. The length of the CDR3 is 16 residues. Trimming removed 4 bases at V and 4 bases at J, with 16 bases between. The CDR3 DNA reads as TGTGCCAGCAGCTCCAGCCTGGGGGAAGGCACCGGGGAGCTGTTTTTT. This translates into CASSSSLGEGTGELFF.

The gene calls are TRBV4-2 and TRBJ2-5, with 7 bases aligning to TRBD2. V dropped 0 bases and J dropped 2; count of bases not matched to a gene: 3. Germline CDR1 and CDR2: LGHNA and YNFKEQ. The CDR3 totals 15 residues. This chain's CDR3 is CASSQDRTSQETQYF. The CDR3 DNA sequence: TGTGCCAGCAGCCAAGATAGGACTAGTCAAGAGACCCAGTACTTC.

This chain uses TRBV5-1 with TRBJ2-7, with D tentatively TRBD1 (6 bases). V lost 4 bases, J lost 2 bases, and 13 bases lay in between. The CDR3 runs to 14 residues. CDR1 and CDR2 from the germline V gene are SGHRS and YFSETQ. The CDR3 DNA sequence: TGCGCCAGCAGCATGGGTGACAGGACCTACGAGCAGTACTTC. The encoded protein is CASSMGDRTYEQYF.

The V and J genes are TRBV4-2 and TRBJ2-1; no clear D. The length of the CDR3 is 13 residues. Trimming cost V 5 bases and J 1 base, with 6 bases left between them. Germline loops: CDR1 LGHNA, CDR2 YNFKEQ. DNA of the CDR3: TGTGCCAGCAGCTACCGATCCTACAATGAGCAGTTCTTC. Translation: CASSYRSYNEQFF.

V and J are TRBV12-5 and TRBJ2-3, with D possibly TRBD2 on 5 matching bases. V lost 0 bases and J 3 bases, leaving 16 bases between the germline ends. This CDR3 is built from 17 residues. Germline CDR1 is LGHNT and CDR2 is FRNRAP. The DNA of the CDR3 is TGTGCTAGTGGTTTGGTACTAGGCGGAGGCCGGACAGATACGCAGTATTTT. Translated, it gives CASGLVLGGGRTDTQYF.

The V gene is TRBV5-6, the J gene TRBJ2-3, with D unclear. Trimming shortened V by 5 bases and J by 8 bases, and 9 bases separated the two germline ends. Germline values: CDR1 SGHDT, CDR2 YYEEEE. This CDR3 has 11 residues. Written as DNA, the CDR3 is TGTGCCAGCAGGTCTTTTGGTACGCAGTATTTT. Translation gives CASRSFGTQYF.

V usage is TRBV12-5 and J usage is TRBJ1-2; weak D call: TRBD1 (6 bases). The V gene's germline CDR1 is LGHNT and CDR2 FRNRAP. CDR3 length: 16 amino acids. V was shortened by 0 bases and J by 6 bases, with 17 bases between the two germline ends. The CDR3 DNA reads as TGTGCTAGTGGTTTGGTACCAATTCGGACAGAGGATGGCTACACCTTC. Translating gives CASGLVPIRTEDGYTF.

This sequence joins TRBV9 and TRBJ1-3; no clear D gene. Deletions cut 1 base from V and 0 bases from J, with 8 bases between. This CDR3 is built from 15 residues. The germline V gene encodes CDR1 SGDLS and CDR2 YYNGEE. The CDR3 sequence is CASSVLGSSGNTIYF. CDR3 coding DNA: TGTGCCAGCAGCGTACTTGGCAGCTCTGGAAACACCATATATTTT.

The chain links TRBV5-1 to TRBJ2-2; D is possibly TRBD2 (6 bases). The CDR3 totals 16 residues. Trimming cost V 1 base and J 0 bases, with 10 bases left between them. Germline loops: CDR1 SGHRS, CDR2 YFSETQ. The chain's CDR3 is CASSLNTGANTGELFF. CDR3 DNA: TGCGCCAGCAGCTTGAATACGGGAGCGAACACCGGGGAGCTGTTTTTT.

CDR3 sequence (DNA): TGTGCCAGTAGTATATTGGGGGCGGTCGCTGAAGCTTTCTTT. This encodes CASSILGAVAEAFF. The rearrangement links TRBV19 to TRBJ1-1, with D possibly matching TRBD1 (6 bases). The germline gives CDR1 LNHDA, CDR2 SQIVND (reference sequence). V lost 2 bases and J lost 6, with 13 bases in between. The CDR3 spans 14 residues.

The V and J genes are TRBV9 and TRBJ2-3; no clear D. This CDR3 comprises 11 residues. V lost 0 bases to trimming and J lost 6 bases, with 2 bases between them. Germline values: CDR1 SGDLS, CDR2 YYNGEE. CDR3 sequence: CASSVADTQYF. The DNA for the CDR3 is TGTGCCAGCAGCGTAGCGGATACGCAGTATTTT.

The genes are TRBV4-3 and TRBJ1-2; possibly TRBD1 for D (6 bases). Trimming left V 4 bases short and J 8 bases short, with 17 bases between. Looked up from germline, CDR1 is LGHNA and CDR2 is YSLEER. The CDR3 contains 14 residues. The CDR3 spells CASSPKPGQSGYTF. CDR3 DNA: TGCGCCAGCAGCCCTAAGCCGGGACAATCGGGCTACACCTTC.

The chain links TRBV7-8 to TRBJ2-5; possible D gene TRBD2, 5 bases. This CDR3 has 14 amino acids. Trimming shortened V by 1 base and J by 5 bases, and 11 bases separated the two germline ends. CDR1 is SGHVS, CDR2 FQNEAQ, per germline. CDR3 in DNA: TGTGCCAGCAGCTTAGTGACGGGGAAGGAGACCCAGTACTTC. Its translation is CASSLVTGKETQYF.